This record concerns one T cell receptor beta chain sequence. V shed 6 bases and J shed 1 base, with 10 bases lying between them. Germline-derived CDR1 and CDR2 are LNHNV and YYDKDF (reference sequence). The length of the CDR3 is 15 residues. The data are from a study of blood T cell repertoires in COVID-19. Original handling: Cell counts per sample came from amplifying reference gene primers. Sequenced by immunoSEQ multiplex PCR; TCRdb stores in-frame clones only, minus some. The V and J calls and clone size are taken from that table; D and trimming were inferred from the DNA. Here the sample spans about 160,000 clones, around 83% being singletons.

This TCR came from a man in his forties or fifties with acute or convalescent COVID-19. The sequenced material came from peripheral blood. The gene calls are TRBV15 and TRBJ1-6; D uncertain. The CDR3 loop is CATSSTVSYNSPLHF. The CDR3 DNA is TGTGCCACCAGTTCCACAGTGTCCTATAATTCACCCCTCCACTTT.